This TCR beta chain appears in the sequencing data of a study of Ad26.COV2.S vaccination and SARS-CoV-2 variants (dated by TCRdb to the early 2020s). In terms of the full investigation: Donors in the vaccine arm were drawn from COV1001, a phase I-IIa trial of Ad26.COV2.S in healthy adults that was multicentre, randomized, double-blind and placebo-controlled. Investigators remained blinded to trial group allocation during experiments and outcome assessment. The specificity and breadth of SARS-CoV-2-reactive T cell receptors after Ad26.COV2.S vaccination were assessed by TCRbeta repertoire sequencing. A total of approximately 30 samples were included in the TCR-sequenced set, comprising around 19 Ad26.COV2.S vaccine recipients, 5 placebo recipients and 8 SARS-CoV-2 convalescent individuals. Dosing of Ad26.COV2.S was intramuscular, at either 5x10^10 or 1x10^11 viral particles, delivered as one shot or as two shots spaced 56 days apart. Trial participants were randomized into five groups of five: low-dose or high-dose Ad26.COV2.S given once or twice, or placebo on both occasions. The investigation overall reported the following: After vaccination, spike-specific CD8+ and CD4+ T cell responses were reported to show substantial breadth. Vaccine and placebo recipients had similar non-spike TCR breadth, a finding consistent with the vaccine containing only spike. Ad26.COV2.S recipients had higher spike-specific TCR breadth than placebo recipients (P = 0.0014). According to the authors, total T cell responses may have been underestimated by the TCR breadth and depth analyses. The study lacked the statistical power to compare responses across vaccine doses or regimens.

The treatment or condition label for this specimen denotes: 15 to 20 received Ad26.COV2.S at low or high dose, single or two shots; several received placebo; per-sample allocation not given. For vaccine and placebo recipients, the sequenced repertoires came from samples collected on day 63 after the first injection. Cohort 1b enrolled 25 adults aged 18-55 years at a single site in Boston, USA, between 29 July and 7 August 2020. As a vaccine, Ad26.COV2.S was a replication-incompetent adenovirus type 26 vector that expressed a prefusion-stabilized SARS-CoV-2 spike protein derived from the original Wuhan strain. TCRbeta CDR3 regions were sequenced with the immunoSEQ Assay. After extraction, genomic DNA underwent amplification by bias-controlled multiplex PCR, followed by high-throughput sequencing. The authors' pipeline ran thus. To quantify the absolute abundance of each unique TCRbeta CDR3 region, sequences were collapsed and filtered. T cell fraction was estimated by normalizing TCRbeta template counts to usable DNA, which was measured by amplifying reference genes present in all nucleated cells. Repertoire TCRs were annotated as SARS-CoV-2-specific by exact matching of V gene, CDR3 amino acid sequence and J gene to a known reactive TCR set. The reference SARS-CoV-2 TCR set came from MIRA and was filtered for enrichment in COVID-19-positive ImmuneCODE repertoires, removing public or cross-reactive TCRs. Using the MIRA antigens, annotated TCRs were further analysed by specific ORF or by position within an ORF. Breadth was defined as the number of annotated unique rearrangements divided by the total number of unique productive rearrangements, and depth was defined as the summed frequency of the annotated unique rearrangements. Two-sided Wilcoxon rank-sum tests were used to compare TCR breadth between groups. TCRdb carries this immuneACCESS record with in-frame sequences only. Its versions omit some clonotypes, under half of them owing to an unresolved V gene in the studies checked, with the rest unexplained. V and J calls and clone size are as listed in that table; D and trimming were resolved from the DNA. This sample is represented by 400,000 to 450,000 clones; roughly 90% of them were singletons. 9% to 15% of the sample goes to the ten largest clones.

About this clone itself: It has no known antigen specificity. No much larger clone exists at a distance of one base, and base qualities are not known.

This receptor was taken from a person aged 18 to 65 who received the Ad26.COV2.S COVID-19 vaccine or a placebo. Sequenced here: peripheral blood, sampled in a trial of Ad26.COV2.S vaccine versus placebo.

The CDR3 protein is CASSSGGWNTGELFF. The sequenced DNA: TGTGCCAGCAGTTCCGGGGGGTGGAACACCGGGGAGCTGTTTTTT. The chain is made from TRBV6-2 or TRBV6-3 and TRBJ2-2, with 7 bases matching TRBD2. The CDR3, cysteine through phenylalanine, is 15 amino acids long. Left in the record is the CDR3 DNA by itself, 45 bases read in frame from the first base. Trimming takes 4 bases off V and 1 base off J; junction bases not matched to a gene: 3. CDR1 MNHEY and CDR2 SVGEGT were looked up in the germline V gene.